This T cell receptor beta chain comes out of a study of T-cell memory formation after mild COVID-19. Study outcomes and limitations: Memory sampled before infection contained some responding clones, suggesting cross-reactive memory joined.

This clonotype was observed a handful of times. Antigen unknown. MiXCR was run by TCRdb on the 5' RACE reads, yielding one entry per CDR3 protein. The sample yields 580,000 or so distinct CDR3 sequences, roughly 17% seen once. The V gene lost 1 base and the J gene lost 0 bases, with 6 bases spanning the gap. This CDR3 contains 13 residues. Germline V CDR1 and CDR2: GTSNPN, SVGIG (reference sequence). J is TRBJ1-1 and V is TRBV30; no clear D gene. The clonotype originates from an adult woman who had mild COVID-19 (a few samples of this study predate the infection). Cell type and time point are not known. Sequenced: PBMCs or a T cell subset sorted from them (not recorded which). CDR3 amino acids: CAWSGGMNTEAFF. CDR3 in DNA: TGTGCCTGGAGTGGCGGGATGAACACTGAAGCTTTCTTT.